These T cell receptor beta chains were read from a single sample in a study of immune cell composition in non-small cell lung cancer. The repertoire was sequenced with immunoSEQ multiplex PCR; TCRdb's copy has only in-frame clones and lacks some. The data contain fewer than 2,000 clones, around 70% of them singletons. Sequenced material: non-adjacent lung tissue. Every receptor here comes from a human donor with non-small cell lung cancer. The CDR3 runs from the conserved cysteine through the conserved F or W. Fields, in order: J gene, D gene, V gene, clone size, CDR3 DNA, CDR3 protein. The D gene is left open where the match is weak. A clone size is listed for some rows: how often the clone was seen (once, few, many), or a class if it is expanded.

J: TRBJ2-5; D: TRBD2; V: TRBV4-2; size: once; DNA: TGTGCCAGCAGCCAAGAACCTCGCCTAGCGGGGGCTCAAGAGACCCAGTACTTC; CDR3: CASSQEPRLAGAQETQYF
J: TRBJ2-5; D: TRBD2; V: TRBV11-2; size: .; DNA: TGTGCCAGCAGCTTTAGCGGGGCAGGAGAGACCCAGTACTTC; CDR3: CASSFSGAGETQYF
J: TRBJ1-2; D: .; V: TRBV4-2; size: few; DNA: TGTGCCAGCAGCCAAGATTGGGCAGACTATGGCTACACCTTC; CDR3: CASSQDWADYGYTF
J: TRBJ1-6; D: .; V: TRBV5-1; size: few; DNA: TGCGCCAGCAGCTTGGATCTAAGGGGCCGTGGATCACCCCTCCACTTT; CDR3: CASSLDLRGRGSPLHF
J: TRBJ1-5; D: .; V: TRBV27; size: once; DNA: TGTGCCAGCAGTTTAGGGGGGGACCCTCCTCAGCCCCAGCATTTT; CDR3: CASSLGGDPPQPQHF
J: TRBJ2-3; D: TRBD2; V: TRBV7-9; size: .; DNA: TGTGCCAGCAGCGTCCTAGCGGGAGGTACGCAGTATTTT; CDR3: CASSVLAGGTQYF
J: TRBJ1-1; D: TRBD1; V: TRBV2; size: .; DNA: TGTGCCAGCAGCGAATTAAACTCAGGGGGCGGTAGGACTGAAGCTTTCTTT; CDR3: CASSELNSGGGRTEAFF
J: TRBJ1-1; D: .; V: TRBV29-1; size: .; DNA: TGCAGCGTTGTAGTACAGACGAACACTGAAGCTTTCTTT; CDR3: CSVVVQTNTEAFF
J: TRBJ2-7; D: TRBD1; V: TRBV29-1; size: .; DNA: TGCAGCGTGGGGGACAGGGCAAACTACGAGCAGTACTTC; CDR3: CSVGDRANYEQYF
J: TRBJ2-7; D: .; V: TRBV18; size: .; DNA: TGTGCCAGCTCACCAGGAACAGGAGTGACCTACGAGCAGTACTTC; CDR3: CASSPGTGVTYEQYF
J: TRBJ2-1; D: TRBD1; V: TRBV4-3; size: .; DNA: TGCGCCAGCAGCCGGGGACAGGGGGCCTACAATGAGCAGTTCTTC; CDR3: CASSRGQGAYNEQFF
J: TRBJ1-4; D: .; V: TRBV5-4; size: .; DNA: TGTGCCAGCAGCTCTTTACAGGGCCCCGGGCACGAAAAACTGTTTTTT; CDR3: CASSSLQGPGHEKLFF
J: TRBJ1-4; D: TRBD1; V: TRBV6-5; size: .; DNA: TGTGCCAGCAGCCTCGACAGGGTCAGGGAAAAACTGTTTTTT; CDR3: CASSLDRVREKLFF
J: TRBJ2-3; D: .; V: TRBV6-1; size: .; DNA: TGTGCCAGCAGTGACATTAATGGGGGGGCGTTAGATACGCAGTATTTT; CDR3: CASSDINGGALDTQYF
J: TRBJ1-5; D: .; V: TRBV19; size: once; DNA: TGTGCCAGTAGTATAGAGTGGGGCAGGGGAAAGAATCAGCCCCAGCATTTT; CDR3: CASSIEWGRGKNQPQHF
J: TRBJ1-2; D: TRBD1; V: TRBV5-4; size: .; DNA: TGTGCCAGCAGCTTTAACAGGGGGCCAGTTGGCTACACCTTC; CDR3: CASSFNRGPVGYTF
J: TRBJ1-1; D: .; V: TRBV7-9; size: .; DNA: TGTGCCAGCAGCTTGAACTCAGGGGATACTGAAGCTTTCTTT; CDR3: CASSLNSGDTEAFF
J: TRBJ1-6; D: .; V: TRBV7-9; size: .; DNA: TGTGCCAGCAGCCAAGATTCTCTAGGGGGAAATAATTCACCCCTCCACTTT; CDR3: CASSQDSLGGNNSPLHF
J: TRBJ1-3; D: .; V: TRBV5-4; size: once; DNA: TGTGCCTGCGGGGAGGGGACCTCTGGAAACACCATATATTTT; CDR3: CACGEGTSGNTIYF
J: TRBJ2-3; D: TRBD1; V: TRBV6-5; size: .; DNA: TGTGCCAGCAGTGGGACAGTCTCTAGCACAGATACGCAGTATTTT; CDR3: CASSGTVSSTDTQYF
J: TRBJ2-7; D: .; V: TRBV29-1; size: .; DNA: TGCAGCGTCGAAGATAACAGGAGGCAGTACTTC; CDR3: CSVEDNRRQYF
J: TRBJ1-5; D: .; V: TRBV11-2; size: .; DNA: TGTGCCAGCAGCCCCTTAATGGGTTCAGGGCAGCCCCAGCATTTT; CDR3: CASSPLMGSGQPQHF
J: TRBJ2-7; D: TRBD2; V: TRBV6-5; size: .; DNA: TGTGCCAGCAGTTATGAAGCGGGGGGAGCCTACGAGCAGTACTTC; CDR3: CASSYEAGGAYEQYF